These 9 T cell receptor beta chains were sequenced from one sample in a study of radiotherapy plus CTLA-4 blockade in lung cancer. Profiled with immunoSEQ multiplex PCR; TCRdb holds only in-frame clones, not every one. The table has tens of thousands of clones, approximately 77% seen once. The specimen was peripheral blood, collected from a patient treated with radiotherapy plus ipilimumab. The source of these receptors is a human donor with non-small cell lung cancer whose response to radiotherapy plus ipilimumab could not be evaluated.

V and J are TRBV27 and TRBJ2-3, with a tentative D call TRBD2 (7 bases). The length of the CDR3 is 17 residues. Germline V lookup: CDR1 MNHEY, CDR2 SMNVEV (reference sequence). Trimming stripped 6 bases from V and 5 bases from J, with 24 bases between. This chain's CDR3 is CASRGRGGANHRDTQYF. DNA for the CDR3: TGTGCCAGCAGAGGAAGGGGGGGGGCAAACCACAGAGATACGCAGTATTTT.

This clone showed up just a few times. The chain is built from TRBV19 and TRBJ1-5, with D unclear. This CDR3 has 13 residues. Trimming removed 5 bases at V and 0 bases at J, with 5 bases between. CDR1 LNHDA and CDR2 SQIVND come from the germline V gene (reference sequence). Here the CDR3 reads CASSVLSNQPQHF. In DNA, the CDR3 is TGTGCCAGTAGTGTACTTAGCAATCAGCCCCAGCATTTT.

V usage is TRBV28 and J usage is TRBJ2-7; D not resolved. Trimming removed 10 bases from V and 2 bases from J, with 18 bases in between. The CDR3 is 14 residues long. Germline-derived CDR1 and CDR2 are MDHEN and SYDVKM. Written as DNA, the CDR3 is TGTGCCACCCAGTTTGGCAGGTCCACCTACGAGCAGTACTTC. Protein product: CATQFGRSTYEQYF.

This clone was found a few times. This chain links TRBV28 with TRBJ1-4; D ambiguous. The germline V and J ends were trimmed by 7 bases and 4 bases, with 10 bases remaining between them. The CDR3 is 13 amino acids. The V gene's germline CDR1 is MDHEN and CDR2 SYDVKM. The CDR3 DNA is TGTGCCAGCACGTTGGGAGTTAATGAAAAACTGTTTTTT. Amino acid sequence: CASTLGVNEKLFF.

The chain combines TRBV7-3 with TRBJ1-6; maybe TRBD1 (6 bases). Trimming took 2 bases from V and 9 from J, leaving 11 bases between them. The CDR3 has 14 amino acids. In germline, CDR1 is SGHTA, CDR2 FQGTGA. CDR3 sequence (DNA): TGTGCCAGCAGCTTAGGGCAGGGGCCTTCACCCCTCCACTTT. It yields the protein CASSLGQGPSPLHF.

The genes are TRBV2 and TRBJ1-1; 7 bases match TRBD1. Unmatched junction bases numbered 16, after V lost 6 bases and J lost 0 bases. This CDR3 has 18 amino acids. From germline, CDR1 is SNHLY and CDR2 FYNNEI. The CDR3 DNA reads as TGTGCCAGCAGCACTCAGGCAGGGGGTTGGAGAATGAACACTGAAGCTTTCTTT. It translates to CASSTQAGGWRMNTEAFF.

The rearrangement joins TRBV7-2 to TRBJ1-2; the D gene is possibly TRBD1 (6 bases). Trimming cost V 4 bases and J 6 bases, with 12 bases left between them. Germline V gene data show CDR1 as SGHTA and CDR2 as FQGNSA. CDR3 length equals 13 residues. CDR3 sequence reads: CASSYNQGNGYTF. The DNA for the CDR3 is TGTGCCAGCAGCTATAACCAGGGGAATGGCTACACCTTC.

The sample holds one count of this clone. This chain connects TRBV7-8 to TRBJ2-2, with 9 bases aligning to TRBD1. The germline gives CDR1 SGHVS, CDR2 FQNEAQ. This CDR3 has 20 amino acids. J was trimmed by 1 base and V by 7 bases; bases with no gene match: 19. CDR3 amino acids: CASTPVRGTGHRGNTGELFF. DNA for the CDR3: TGTGCCAGCACCCCTGTTCGTGGGACAGGGCATCGAGGGAACACCGGGGAGCTGTTTTTT.

This chain connects TRBV30 to TRBJ2-5; D possibly corresponds to TRBD1 (5 bases). V was clipped by 0 bases and J by 4 bases, with 15 bases between them. CDR3 length: 15 residues. CDR1 is GTSNPN, CDR2 SVGIG, per germline (reference sequence). The DNA of the CDR3 is TGTGCCTGGAGTGTGGCCAGGGTCTATCGAGAGACCCAGTACTTC. Protein sequence: CAWSVARVYRETQYF. The whole variable domain, filled in from reference TRBV30 and TRBJ2-5, reads SQTIHQWPATLVQPVGSPLSLECTVEGTSNPNLYWYRQAAGRGLQLLFYSVGIGQISSEVPQNLSASRPQDRQFILSSKKLLLSDSGFYLCAWSVARVYRETQYFGPGTRLLVL.